A selection of T cell receptor beta chains follows, all from one sample in a study of shared clonotypes between healthy human individuals. Assay used: immunoSEQ multiplex PCR; TCRdb lists only in-frame clones, some missing. The data show more than 2 million clones, 85% to 95% seen once. Material for sequencing was naive CD8+ T cells from PBMCs. The receptor source for this set is a young man in good health. Some clones in this sample may be carry-over from other donors' samples. The CDR3 runs from the conserved cysteine through the conserved F or W. Each record gives: D gene, clone size, V gene, J gene, CDR3 protein, CDR3 DNA. The D gene is left open where the match is weak. Clone size, where shown, is once, few, many, or a class for clones that have expanded.

d_call: NA; clone_size: NA; v_call: TRBV4-3; j_call: TRBJ1-3; cdr3_aa: CASSQGEGRGNTIYF; cdr3_nt: TGCGCCAGCAGCCAAGGGGAAGGGCGAGGAAACACCATATATTTT
d_call: NA; clone_size: NA; v_call: TRBV13; j_call: TRBJ2-5; cdr3_aa: CASSLPLLGETQYF; cdr3_nt: TGTGCCAGCAGCTTACCACTTTTAGGGGAGACCCAGTACTTC
d_call: TRBD2; clone_size: NA; v_call: TRBV2; j_call: TRBJ2-1; cdr3_aa: CASPRGEGNYNEQFF; cdr3_nt: TGTGCCAGCCCCCGCGGGGAGGGAAACTACAATGAGCAGTTCTTC
d_call: TRBD1; clone_size: NA; v_call: TRBV11-2; j_call: TRBJ1-1; cdr3_aa: CASSSQIQGDTEAFF; cdr3_nt: TGTGCCAGCAGCTCTCAAATACAGGGGGACACTGAAGCTTTCTTT
d_call: NA; clone_size: once; v_call: TRBV19; j_call: TRBJ1-5; cdr3_aa: CASTDRPFSNQPQHF; cdr3_nt: TGTGCCAGTACGGACAGACCATTTAGCAATCAGCCCCAGCATTTT
d_call: NA; clone_size: NA; v_call: TRBV5-3; j_call: TRBJ2-7; cdr3_aa: CARSLDRLPYEQYF; cdr3_nt: TGTGCCAGAAGCCTCGACAGACTACCTTACGAGCAGTACTTC
d_call: NA; clone_size: NA; v_call: TRBV7-9; j_call: TRBJ1-2; cdr3_aa: CASSLGASGYTF; cdr3_nt: TGTGCCAGCAGCTTAGGGGCAAGTGGCTACACCTTC
d_call: NA; clone_size: NA; v_call: TRBV4-1; j_call: TRBJ2-7; cdr3_aa: CASSQDRGPYEQYF; cdr3_nt: TGCGCCAGCAGCCAAGACCGGGGCCCGTACGAGCAGTACTTC
d_call: NA; clone_size: NA; v_call: TRBV27; j_call: TRBJ1-1; cdr3_aa: CASSSGVGRAEAFF; cdr3_nt: TGTGCCAGCAGCTCCGGTGTTGGGAGAGCAGAAGCTTTCTTT
d_call: NA; clone_size: NA; v_call: TRBV9; j_call: TRBJ2-7; cdr3_aa: CASSPSGIGGVTPYEQYF; cdr3_nt: TGTGCCAGCAGCCCCAGTGGGATTGGGGGAGTTACTCCCTACGAGCAGTACTTC
d_call: NA; clone_size: NA; v_call: TRBV9; j_call: TRBJ1-5; cdr3_aa: CASSVARWAGRNQPQHF; cdr3_nt: TGTGCCAGCAGCGTAGCTAGATGGGCAGGACGCAATCAGCCCCAGCATTTT
d_call: NA; clone_size: NA; v_call: TRBV10-3; j_call: TRBJ1-3; cdr3_aa: CAISESFRQLSGHTIYF; cdr3_nt: TGTGCCATCAGTGAGTCGTTTAGACAGCTCTCTGGGCACACCATATATTTT
d_call: NA; clone_size: NA; v_call: TRBV27; j_call: TRBJ2-5; cdr3_aa: CASSHIQGTQYF; cdr3_nt: TGTGCCAGCAGCCATATACAGGGAACCCAGTACTTC
d_call: NA; clone_size: NA; v_call: TRBV29-1; j_call: TRBJ2-5; cdr3_aa: CSAGLQETQYF; cdr3_nt: TGCAGCGCCGGGTTGCAAGAGACCCAGTACTTC
d_call: NA; clone_size: NA; v_call: TRBV5-1; j_call: TRBJ2-3; cdr3_aa: CASTPPAGREESTDTQYF; cdr3_nt: TGCGCCAGCACCCCTCCCGCGGGAAGGGAAGAGAGCACAGATACGCAGTATTTT
d_call: NA; clone_size: NA; v_call: TRBV19; j_call: TRBJ2-5; cdr3_aa: CASSIGVETQYF; cdr3_nt: TGTGCCAGTAGTATCGGGGTAGAGACCCAGTACTTC
d_call: TRBD1; clone_size: NA; v_call: TRBV7-3; j_call: TRBJ2-1; cdr3_aa: CASSPGLRGPEQFF; cdr3_nt: TGTGCCAGCAGCCCCGGGTTAAGGGGGCCTGAGCAGTTCTTC
d_call: NA; clone_size: NA; v_call: TRBV2; j_call: TRBJ2-3; cdr3_aa: CASSGLGWADTQYF; cdr3_nt: TGTGCCAGCAGTGGACTTGGTTGGGCAGATACGCAGTATTTT
d_call: TRBD2; clone_size: NA; v_call: TRBV11-2; j_call: TRBJ2-5; cdr3_aa: CASSTSGVGGETQYF; cdr3_nt: TGTGCCAGCAGCACTAGCGGGGTTGGGGGAGAGACCCAGTACTTC
d_call: TRBD1; clone_size: NA; v_call: TRBV7-9; j_call: TRBJ2-3; cdr3_aa: CASSSGTGVLGTDTQYF; cdr3_nt: TGTGCCAGCAGCTCCGGGACAGGGGTTTTGGGCACAGATACGCAGTATTTT
d_call: NA; clone_size: NA; v_call: TRBV7-9; j_call: TRBJ2-7; cdr3_aa: CASLSGADYEQYF; cdr3_nt: TGTGCCAGTTTAAGCGGTGCGGACTACGAGCAGTACTTC
d_call: NA; clone_size: NA; v_call: TRBV6-1; j_call: TRBJ2-1; cdr3_aa: CASGGLGREQFF; cdr3_nt: TGTGCCAGTGGGGGACTTGGGCGGGAGCAGTTCTTC
d_call: NA; clone_size: NA; v_call: TRBV27; j_call: TRBJ2-7; cdr3_aa: CASGVLGSSTHEQYF; cdr3_nt: TGTGCCAGCGGGGTGCTGGGGTCTTCTACCCACGAGCAGTACTTC
d_call: NA; clone_size: once; v_call: TRBV7-8; j_call: TRBJ2-3; cdr3_aa: CASSLGLAGKTDTQYF; cdr3_nt: TGTGCCAGCAGCTTAGGGCTAGCTGGTAAAACAGATACGCAGTATTTT
d_call: TRBD1; clone_size: NA; v_call: TRBV11-1; j_call: TRBJ1-2; cdr3_aa: CASSLPGTDNYGYTF; cdr3_nt: TGTGCCAGCAGCCTGCCCGGGACAGATAACTATGGCTACACCTTC
d_call: TRBD1; clone_size: NA; v_call: TRBV9; j_call: TRBJ1-2; cdr3_aa: CASTPWAQGGDDGYTF; cdr3_nt: TGTGCCAGCACGCCATGGGCACAGGGGGGTGACGATGGCTACACCTTC
d_call: NA; clone_size: NA; v_call: TRBV7-9; j_call: TRBJ2-2; cdr3_aa: CASSLRGLNTGELFF; cdr3_nt: TGTGCCAGCAGTCTAAGGGGCCTGAATACCGGGGAGCTGTTTTTT
d_call: NA; clone_size: NA; v_call: TRBV6-1; j_call: TRBJ2-1; cdr3_aa: CASSEAVGRESYNEQFF; cdr3_nt: TGTGCCAGCAGTGAAGCAGTGGGGCGGGAATCCTACAATGAGCAGTTCTTC
d_call: NA; clone_size: NA; v_call: TRBV9; j_call: TRBJ1-3; cdr3_aa: CASSVAGESGNTIYF; cdr3_nt: TGTGCCAGCAGCGTAGCAGGGGAGAGTGGAAACACCATATATTTT
d_call: NA; clone_size: NA; v_call: TRBV4-1; j_call: TRBJ2-2; cdr3_aa: CASSHGGGTVGELFF; cdr3_nt: TGCGCCAGCAGCCATGGTGGCGGGACGGTCGGGGAGCTGTTTTTT
d_call: NA; clone_size: NA; v_call: TRBV7-8; j_call: TRBJ1-1; cdr3_aa: CASSLFFTPGAMNTEAFF; cdr3_nt: TGTGCCAGCAGCTTATTCTTTACCCCTGGTGCCATGAACACTGAAGCTTTCTTT
d_call: TRBD1; clone_size: NA; v_call: TRBV27; j_call: TRBJ2-1; cdr3_aa: CASSLTGGVYNEQFF; cdr3_nt: TGTGCCAGCAGTTTAACAGGGGGCGTCTACAATGAGCAGTTCTTC
d_call: NA; clone_size: NA; v_call: TRBV9; j_call: TRBJ1-5; cdr3_aa: CASSVEGVNQPQHF; cdr3_nt: TGTGCCAGCAGCGTAGAAGGCGTCAATCAGCCCCAGCATTTT
d_call: NA; clone_size: NA; v_call: TRBV7-8; j_call: TRBJ2-6; cdr3_aa: CASSAFYSGANVLTF; cdr3_nt: TGTGCCAGCAGCGCTTTTTACTCTGGGGCCAACGTCCTGACTTTC
d_call: TRBD1; clone_size: once; v_call: TRBV11-2; j_call: TRBJ1-1; cdr3_aa: CASTLLAQGGGEAFF; cdr3_nt: TGTGCCAGCACCCTTCTAGCCCAGGGGGGAGGTGAAGCTTTCTTT
d_call: TRBD1; clone_size: NA; v_call: TRBV25-1; j_call: TRBJ1-5; cdr3_aa: CASRDSDNQPQHF; cdr3_nt: TGTGCCAGCCGGGACAGCGATAATCAGCCCCAGCATTTT
d_call: NA; clone_size: NA; v_call: TRBV27; j_call: TRBJ2-7; cdr3_aa: CASSSGTPYEQYF; cdr3_nt: TGTGCCAGCAGTAGCGGGACACCCTACGAGCAGTACTTC
d_call: NA; clone_size: NA; v_call: TRBV19; j_call: TRBJ1-2; cdr3_aa: CASSIDLESGYTF; cdr3_nt: TGTGCCAGTAGTATAGATCTCGAGTCAGGGTACACCTTC
d_call: NA; clone_size: NA; v_call: TRBV27; j_call: TRBJ2-1; cdr3_aa: CASSLSAGSSYNEQFF; cdr3_nt: TGTGCCAGCAGTTTATCCGCGGGTAGCTCCTACAATGAGCAGTTCTTC
d_call: TRBD2; clone_size: NA; v_call: TRBV19; j_call: TRBJ2-7; cdr3_aa: CASNPTSEPYEQYF; cdr3_nt: TGTGCCAGTAACCCGACTAGCGAGCCCTACGAGCAGTACTTC
d_call: TRBD1; clone_size: few; v_call: TRBV11-2; j_call: TRBJ2-2; cdr3_aa: CASSTTTGGNTGELFF; cdr3_nt: TGTGCCAGCAGCACGACGACAGGGGGCAACACCGGGGAGCTGTTTTTT
d_call: NA; clone_size: NA; v_call: TRBV7-8; j_call: TRBJ1-6; cdr3_aa: CASSLRGVYNSPLHF; cdr3_nt: TGTGCCAGCAGCTTACGAGGCGTCTATAATTCACCCCTCCACTTT
d_call: NA; clone_size: NA; v_call: TRBV4-3; j_call: TRBJ2-3; cdr3_aa: CASSQERDSGTDTQYF; cdr3_nt: TGCGCCAGCAGCCAAGAGAGGGACTCAGGCACAGATACGCAGTATTTT
d_call: NA; clone_size: NA; v_call: TRBV9; j_call: TRBJ2-1; cdr3_aa: CASSAPSSYNEQFF; cdr3_nt: TGTGCCAGCAGCGCACCGAGCTCCTACAATGAGCAGTTCTTC
d_call: TRBD1; clone_size: NA; v_call: TRBV19; j_call: TRBJ1-1; cdr3_aa: CASSIGQGALNTEAFF; cdr3_nt: TGTGCCAGTAGTATAGGACAGGGGGCCCTGAACACTGAAGCTTTCTTT
d_call: TRBD2; clone_size: NA; v_call: TRBV7-9; j_call: TRBJ2-2; cdr3_aa: CASSLVFGDYLTGELFF; cdr3_nt: TGTGCCAGCAGCTTAGTTTTTGGGGACTACCTCACCGGGGAGCTGTTTTTT
d_call: TRBD1; clone_size: NA; v_call: TRBV10-3; j_call: TRBJ2-7; cdr3_aa: CAISEPGQGSYEQYF; cdr3_nt: TGTGCCATCAGTGAGCCGGGACAGGGTTCCTACGAGCAGTACTTC
d_call: NA; clone_size: NA; v_call: TRBV9; j_call: TRBJ2-3; cdr3_aa: CASSVDPGQGVDTQYF; cdr3_nt: TGTGCCAGCAGCGTAGACCCCGGGCAGGGTGTGGATACGCAGTATTTT
d_call: NA; clone_size: NA; v_call: TRBV6-5; j_call: TRBJ1-1; cdr3_aa: CASSLQPSSAPPAFF; cdr3_nt: TGTGCCAGCAGCCTACAGCCTTCGTCGGCCCCGCCCGCTTTCTTT
d_call: NA; clone_size: NA; v_call: TRBV11-1; j_call: TRBJ2-2; cdr3_aa: CASSLAGGSGELFF; cdr3_nt: TGTGCCAGCAGCTTAGCGGGGGGCTCCGGGGAGCTGTTTTTT
d_call: NA; clone_size: NA; v_call: TRBV29-1; j_call: TRBJ1-1; cdr3_aa: CSVGGSTEAFF; cdr3_nt: TGCAGCGTTGGAGGCAGCACTGAAGCTTTCTTT
d_call: NA; clone_size: NA; v_call: TRBV4-1; j_call: TRBJ2-2; cdr3_aa: CASSQGGGSDTGELFF; cdr3_nt: TGCGCCAGCAGCCAAGGAGGGGGGTCGGACACCGGGGAGCTGTTTTTT
d_call: NA; clone_size: NA; v_call: TRBV7-6; j_call: TRBJ2-1; cdr3_aa: CASSYWGAPNNEQFF; cdr3_nt: TGTGCCAGCAGCTATTGGGGGGCCCCGAACAATGAGCAGTTCTTC
d_call: TRBD2; clone_size: NA; v_call: TRBV5-6; j_call: TRBJ2-7; cdr3_aa: CASSGAQNLAGVAEQYF; cdr3_nt: TGTGCCAGCAGCGGGGCCCAAAACCTAGCGGGAGTCGCCGAGCAGTACTTC
d_call: TRBD2; clone_size: NA; v_call: TRBV27; j_call: TRBJ2-7; cdr3_aa: CASRLRGAGGPREQYF; cdr3_nt: TGTGCCAGCAGGCTGAGGGGGGCGGGAGGGCCGAGGGAGCAGTACTTC